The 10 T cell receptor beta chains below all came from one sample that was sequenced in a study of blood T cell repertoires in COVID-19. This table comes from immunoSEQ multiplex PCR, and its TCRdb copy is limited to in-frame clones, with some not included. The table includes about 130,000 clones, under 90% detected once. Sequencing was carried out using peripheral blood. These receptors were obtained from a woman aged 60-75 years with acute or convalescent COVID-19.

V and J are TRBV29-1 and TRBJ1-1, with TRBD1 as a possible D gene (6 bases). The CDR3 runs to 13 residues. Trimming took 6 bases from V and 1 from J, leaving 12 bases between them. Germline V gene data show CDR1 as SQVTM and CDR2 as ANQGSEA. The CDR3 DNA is TGCAGCGTGTGGGGGGGCAAGAACACTGAAGCTTTCTTT. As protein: CSVWGGKNTEAFF.

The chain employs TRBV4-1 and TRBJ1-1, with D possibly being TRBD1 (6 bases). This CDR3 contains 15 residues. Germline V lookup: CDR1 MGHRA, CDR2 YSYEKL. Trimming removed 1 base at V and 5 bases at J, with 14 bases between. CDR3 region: CASSQGGQKSTEAFF. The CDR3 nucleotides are TGCGCCAGCAGCCAAGGGGGGCAGAAAAGTACTGAAGCTTTCTTT.

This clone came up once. CDR3 nucleotides: TGTGCCAGCTCACCCCCCACGGGCGGGGTAGATACGCAGTATTTT. This gives the protein CASSPPTGGVDTQYF. The chain recombines TRBV18 with TRBJ2-3; D possibly corresponds to TRBD2 (6 bases). Trimming removed 3 bases at V and 5 bases at J, with 15 bases between. Germline V gene data show CDR1 as KGHSH and CDR2 as LQKENI. The CDR3 is 15 residues long.

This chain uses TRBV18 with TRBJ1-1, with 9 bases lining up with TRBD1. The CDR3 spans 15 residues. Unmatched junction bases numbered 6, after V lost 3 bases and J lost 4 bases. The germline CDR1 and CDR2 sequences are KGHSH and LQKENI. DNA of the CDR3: TGTGCCAGCTCACCTTCGACAGGGGGAAGCACTGAAGCTTTCTTT. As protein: CASSPSTGGSTEAFF.

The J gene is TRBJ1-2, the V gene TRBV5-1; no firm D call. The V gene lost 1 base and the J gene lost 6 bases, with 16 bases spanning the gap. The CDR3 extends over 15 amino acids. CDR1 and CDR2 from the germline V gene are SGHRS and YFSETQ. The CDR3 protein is CASSLTRQEGNGYTF. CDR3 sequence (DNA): TGCGCCAGCAGCTTGACTAGGCAGGAAGGAAATGGCTACACCTTC.

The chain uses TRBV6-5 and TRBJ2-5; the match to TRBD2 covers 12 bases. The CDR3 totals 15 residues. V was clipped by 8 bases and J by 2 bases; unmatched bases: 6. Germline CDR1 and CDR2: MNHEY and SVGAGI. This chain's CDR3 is CASEAGLAGQETQYF. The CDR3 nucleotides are TGTGCCAGCGAAGCAGGACTAGCGGGGCAAGAGACCCAGTACTTC.

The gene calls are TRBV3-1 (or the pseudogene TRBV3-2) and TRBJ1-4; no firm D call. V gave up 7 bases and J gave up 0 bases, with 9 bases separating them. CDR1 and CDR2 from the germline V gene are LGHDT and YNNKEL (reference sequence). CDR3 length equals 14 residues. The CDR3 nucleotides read TGTGCCAGCACCCGGGTAGCAACTAATGAAAAACTGTTTTTT. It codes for CASTRVATNEKLFF.

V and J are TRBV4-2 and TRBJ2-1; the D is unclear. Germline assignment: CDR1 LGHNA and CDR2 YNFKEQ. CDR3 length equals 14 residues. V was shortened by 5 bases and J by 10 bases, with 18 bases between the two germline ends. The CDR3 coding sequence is TGTGCCAGCAGCTTTAACGAAGAGCTGCCGGAGCAGTTCTTC. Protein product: CASSFNEELPEQFF.

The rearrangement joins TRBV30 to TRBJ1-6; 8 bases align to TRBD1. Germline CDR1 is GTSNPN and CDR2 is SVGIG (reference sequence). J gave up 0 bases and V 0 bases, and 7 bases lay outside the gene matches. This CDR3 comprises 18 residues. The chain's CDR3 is CAWSVQGTGSSYNSPLHF. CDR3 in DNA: TGTGCCTGGAGTGTACAAGGGACAGGCAGCTCCTATAATTCACCCCTCCACTTT.

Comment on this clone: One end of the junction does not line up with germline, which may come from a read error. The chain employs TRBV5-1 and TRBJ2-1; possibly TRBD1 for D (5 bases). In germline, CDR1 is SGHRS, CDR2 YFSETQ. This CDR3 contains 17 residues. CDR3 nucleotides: TGCGCCAGCAGACTGGTACCTGAGGATCAGGGCTCCTCCTTGAAGGTCTTC. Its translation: CASRLVPEDQGSSLKVF.